This T cell receptor beta chain was sequenced in a study of cytomegalovirus exposure and HLA in healthy donors. Study summary: Caucasian-associated ancestry cluster membership applied to 75% to 85% of around 400 genotyped donors.

Findings and limits, study-wide: It was 150 to 200 TCR beta chains that were listed as cytomegalovirus-associated.

V lost 1 base and J lost 8; bases outside the gene matches: 9. This CDR3 has 15 amino acids. The germline CDR1 and CDR2 sequences are MNHNS and SASEGT. Primers included in the PCR were 60 Vbeta and 13 Jbeta primers. The method was immunoSEQ multiplex PCR; TCRdb's version includes in-frame clones alone and lacks a portion of them. The sample lists roughly 84,000 clones, 55% to 65% seen once, with about 15% in the top ten. A word on this clone: The antigen is not known.

The sequence was obtained from a woman in her thirties or forties in good health and CMV-seropositive. Material for sequencing was PBMCs. The gene calls are TRBV6-1 and TRBJ1-2; 8 nucleotides agree with TRBD1. CDR3 nucleotide sequence: TGTGCCAGCAGTGAAGTAATACAGGGGGATGAGGGCTACACCTTC. It encodes CASSEVIQGDEGYTF.